This T cell receptor (beta chain) was found in a study of shared clonotypes between healthy human individuals. Study-level background: Per donor, three plates held CD4 naive cells, three held CD4 memory, two held CD8 naive and one held CD8 memory.

Every subset's genomic DNA went evenly onto several immunoSEQ plates. Data came from immunoSEQ multiplex PCR; TCRdb stores just in-frame clones and leaves some out. The sample yields about 680,000 clones, approximately 79% seen once. The germline gives CDR1 MNHEY, CDR2 SVGAGI. V was cut by 5 bases and J by 3 bases, with 13 bases left in between. The CDR3 has 15 residues. V and J are TRBV6-5 and TRBJ2-2; D may be TRBD1 or TRBD2 (5 bases each). Sequencing was done on a sample of memory CD4+ T cells sorted from blood. As for subset: CD45RA-negative fraction. The TCR originated in a woman in her twenties or thirties in good health. The CDR3 DNA follows: TGTGCCAGCAGTCCAGGGTGGGGACACACCGGGGAGCTGTTTTTT. Translating gives CASSPGWGHTGELFF.